The clone carrying this T cell receptor (beta chain) came up many times. Its target is unknown. This CDR3 region has 16 residues. J lost 4 bases, V lost 6 bases, and 14 bases had no gene match. Germline-derived CDR1 and CDR2 are MNHEY and SMNVEV (reference sequence). These data come from a study of regulatory T cells in long-lasting Graves disease. Construction of TCR beta libraries relied on iRepertoire HTBI primers and on Arm-PCR targeting CDR3 regions. MiXCR, run by TCRdb on the multiplex PCR reads, gives a single entry per CDR3 protein. The table has hundreds of thousands of distinct CDR3 sequences, around 21% seen once. General study points: Having few samples may have compromised the accuracy. Repertoires from persistent disease leaned toward TRBV28, TRBJ1-2 and TRBJ2-5. Persistent-disease Graves' patients showed less TCR diversity than new cases.

Regarding time point: persistent/refractory GD, antithyroid drugs over 5 years with positive TRAb. PBMC-derived RNA was used for the TCR library. Under American Thyroid Association guidelines, Graves' disease was diagnosed. The starting material was peripheral blood mononuclear cells (PBMCs), obtained when the disease was refractory, from a patient treated with antithyroid drugs. This rearrangement joins TRBV27 to TRBJ2-5; 7 positions match TRBD1. The clonotype was recovered from a female donor with Graves disease. CDR3 loop: CASRPDNRGSTETQYF. In DNA form, the CDR3 reads TGTGCCAGCAGACCGGATAACAGGGGCTCGACAGAGACCCAGTACTTC.